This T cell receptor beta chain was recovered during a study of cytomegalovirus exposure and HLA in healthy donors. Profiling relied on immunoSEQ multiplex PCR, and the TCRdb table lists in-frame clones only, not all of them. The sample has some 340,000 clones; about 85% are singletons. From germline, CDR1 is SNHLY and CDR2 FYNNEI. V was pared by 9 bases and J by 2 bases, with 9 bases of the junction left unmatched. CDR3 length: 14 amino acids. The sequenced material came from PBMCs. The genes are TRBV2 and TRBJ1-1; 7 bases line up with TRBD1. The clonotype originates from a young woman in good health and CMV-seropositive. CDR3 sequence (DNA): TGTGCCAGACCAAGACAGGGCTTTAACACTGAAGCTTTCTTT. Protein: CARPRQGFNTEAFF. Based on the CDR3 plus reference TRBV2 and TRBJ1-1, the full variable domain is EPEVTQTPSHQVTQMGQEVILRCVPISNHLYFYWYRQILGQKVEFLVSFYNNEISEKSEIFDDQFSVERPDGSNFTLKIRSTKLEDSAMYFCARPRQGFNTEAFFGQGTRLTVV.